Shown below are 31 T cell receptor beta chains from a single sample sequenced in a study of cytotoxic CD8 clonotypes in ibrutinib-treated CLL. TCRdb keeps only in-frame clones here, not all; method: immunoSEQ multiplex PCR. Of about 24,000 clones listed, just under 80% are singletons. The sequencing here drew on PBMCs, taken before ibrutinib treatment. These receptors originate from a human donor with chronic lymphocytic leukemia.

J is TRBJ2-1 and V is TRBV9, with 8 bases identical to TRBD2. Trimming removed 0 bases from V and 2 bases from J; junction bases left unmatched: 4. Germline V CDR1 and CDR2: SGDLS, YYNGEE. CDR3 length equals 16 residues. The CDR3 loop is CASSVEGAGAYNEQFF. CDR3 bases: TGTGCCAGCAGCGTAGAAGGAGCGGGAGCCTACAATGAGCAGTTCTTC.

The CDR3, as DNA: TGTGCCAGCAGTTATAGTCAGACTTACGAGCAGTACTTC. This codes for CASSYSQTYEQYF. This rearrangement joins TRBV6-5 to TRBJ2-7; no clear D. This CDR3 has 13 amino acids. With 3 bases removed from V and 4 bases from J, the gap between germline ends came to 10 bases. From germline, CDR1 is MNHEY and CDR2 SVGAGI.

The chain joins TRBV27 to TRBJ1-1; possible D gene TRBD1, 6 bases. The length of the CDR3 is 15 residues. Germline CDR1 is MNHEY and CDR2 is SMNVEV (reference sequence). The V and J ends lost 2 bases and 5 bases respectively, with 15 bases between them. For the CDR3, the DNA is TGTGCCAGCAGTTTAGTTGGGGGGCGCAGGACTGAAGCTTTCTTT. It specifies CASSLVGGRRTEAFF.

The chain carries TRBV5-1 and TRBJ1-4; unclear D gene. Germline lookup yields CDR1 SGHRS and CDR2 YFSETQ. V shed 7 bases and J shed 5 bases, with 18 bases lying between them. This CDR3 has 15 residues. CDR3 sequence: CASAPQQQPNEKLFF. The CDR3, as DNA: TGCGCCAGCGCCCCCCAACAGCAGCCAAATGAAAAACTGTTTTTT. Full variable domain (rest looked up from reference TRBV5-1 and TRBJ1-4): KAGVTQTPRYLIKTRGQQVTLSCSPISGHRSVSWYQQTPGQGLQFLFEYFSETQRNKGNFPGRFSGRQFSNSRSEMNVSTLELGDSALYLCASAPQQQPNEKLFFGSGTQLSVL.

The J gene is TRBJ1-2, the V gene TRBV7-8, with no clear D. V was shortened by 5 bases and J by 8 bases, with 18 bases between the two germline ends. The CDR3 extends over 14 amino acids. Germline V CDR1 and CDR2: SGHVS, FQNEAQ. CDR3 in DNA: TGTGCCAGCAGCCCCGAGACGCAGAAGTTCGGCTACACCTTC. This encodes CASSPETQKFGYTF.

The J gene is TRBJ2-7, the V gene TRBV10-3; D unclear. The V end lost 3 bases, the J end lost 3 bases, and 6 bases lay between the germline ends. The CDR3 runs 12 residues. Germline V gene lookup returns CDR1 ENHRY and CDR2 SYGVKD. CDR3 protein: CAISDGYYEQYF. CDR3 bases: TGTGCCATCAGTGACGGATACTACGAGCAGTACTTC.

This chain connects TRBV27 to TRBJ1-2; 8 bases line up with TRBD1. CDR1 and CDR2 from the germline V gene are MNHEY and SMNVEV (reference sequence). J gave up 9 bases and V 6 bases, and 6 bases lay outside the gene matches. The CDR3 length is 12 residues. The CDR3 DNA reads TGTGCCAGCAGACGGACAGGGCGAAGCTACACCTTC. This translates into CASRRTGRSYTF.

This clone was seen a few times. The chain uses TRBV9 and TRBJ1-1; possible D gene TRBD1, 5 bases. CDR1 is SGDLS and CDR2 is YYNGEE in the germline V gene. CDR3 length equals 15 residues. V was trimmed by 0 bases and J by 4 bases, leaving 13 bases between them. The CDR3 DNA follows: TGTGCCAGCAGCGTAGGTACAGCCGGGGGCACTGAAGCTTTCTTT. It codes for CASSVGTAGGTEAFF.

The rearrangement uses TRBV9 and TRBJ1-1; D is possibly TRBD1 (5 bases). The CDR3 has 15 residues. Germline CDR1 and CDR2: SGDLS and YYNGEE. V shed 3 bases and J shed 1 base, with 13 bases lying between them. Written as DNA, the CDR3 is TGTGCCAGCAGCGAGGGGTCGGGTAAGAACACTGAAGCTTTCTTT. Its protein is CASSEGSGKNTEAFF.

This chain uses TRBV9 with TRBJ2-5, with D perhaps matching TRBD1 (6 bases). Trimming cost V 0 bases and J 2 bases, with 8 bases left between them. The CDR3 is made up of 14 amino acids. CDR1 and CDR2 from the germline V gene are SGDLS and YYNGEE. The DNA for the CDR3 is TGTGCCAGCAGCGTAGCTGGACAGCAAGAGACCCAGTACTTC. Translating gives CASSVAGQQETQYF.

This clone has just one count. The chain links TRBV7-2 to TRBJ2-1; D might be TRBD1 (6 bases). V lost 2 bases to trimming and J lost 5 bases, with 16 bases between them. Germline V gene lookup returns CDR1 SGHTA and CDR2 FQGNSA. CDR3 length equals 16 residues. The chain's CDR3 is CASSLTTGTNDNEQFF. The CDR3 DNA reads TGTGCCAGCAGCTTAACGACCGGGACAAACGACAATGAGCAGTTCTTC.

The chain combines TRBV19 with TRBJ2-7; 10 nucleotides match TRBD1. V lost 5 bases, J lost 5 bases, and 9 bases stayed unmatched. The CDR3 totals 15 residues. Per germline, CDR1 LNHDA and CDR2 SQIVND (reference sequence). The CDR3 DNA reads TGTGCCAGTAGTCTCCGACAGGGGGCGCCCGACGAGCAGTACTTC. It translates to CASSLRQGAPDEQYF.

The rearrangement uses TRBV14 and TRBJ2-2; D may be TRBD2 (6 bases). Trimming cost V 0 bases and J 7 bases, with 9 bases left between them. Germline V gene data show CDR1 as SGHDN and CDR2 as FVKESK. The CDR3 is 14 amino acids. CDR3 nucleotide sequence: TGTGCCAGCAGCCAAGATCTGGAGGGCGGGGAGCTGTTTTTT. Amino acid sequence: CASSQDLEGGELFF.

This clone has a handful of counts. The gene calls are TRBV10-1 and TRBJ1-3; the D is unclear. The CDR3 contains 15 residues. Looked up from germline, CDR1 is WNHNN and CDR2 is SYGVQD (reference sequence). Trimming pared 6 bases from V and 0 bases from J, leaving 12 bases between. This CDR3 reads CASRSRDNSGNTIYF. CDR3 in DNA: TGCGCCAGCAGGTCCCGAGACAACTCTGGAAACACCATATATTTT.

The CDR3 DNA reads TGTGCCAGCAGTTTTGCCGGGACAGGGGTACGAGAGACCCAGTACTTC. As protein: CASSFAGTGVRETQYF. The chain employs TRBV27 and TRBJ2-5, with 10 bases matching TRBD1. This CDR3 comprises 16 residues. Per germline, CDR1 MNHEY and CDR2 SMNVEV (reference sequence). The V and J ends lost 3 bases and 4 bases, in that order; junction bases with no gene match: 8.

This clone was recorded a few times. The chain is built from TRBV18 and TRBJ1-2; D might be TRBD1 (5 bases). The V gene's germline CDR1 is KGHSH and CDR2 LQKENI. The germline V and J ends were trimmed by 3 bases and 4 bases, with 9 bases remaining between them. The CDR3 is 13 residues long. The CDR3 reads CASSPGTGYGYTF. The CDR3 region has the DNA TGTGCCAGCTCACCCGGGACCGGCTATGGCTACACCTTC.

The rearrangement uses TRBV19 and TRBJ1-4, with TRBD1 identical over 9 bases. The germline V gene has CDR1 LNHDA and CDR2 SQIVND (reference sequence). J was trimmed by 7 bases and V by 8 bases; bases with no gene match: 5. The CDR3 runs to 13 residues. The CDR3 protein is CASGGTGLEKLFF. The CDR3 DNA reads TGTGCCAGTGGAGGGACAGGGCTTGAAAAACTGTTTTTT.

The V gene is TRBV29-1, the J gene TRBJ2-3, with D tentatively TRBD1 (6 bases). V lost 7 bases to trimming and J lost 4 bases, with 18 bases between them. This CDR3 spans 14 amino acids. CDR1 and CDR2 (germline): SQVTM, ANQGSEA. CDR3 nucleotide sequence: TGCAGCGCGAGACAGGCCCCTTTCGCAGATACGCAGTATTTT. This encodes CSARQAPFADTQYF.

This clone is judged medium-sized. The rearrangement uses TRBV5-4 and TRBJ1-1, with TRBD1 as a possible D gene (6 bases). The CDR3 loop spans 13 amino acids. In germline, CDR1 is SGHNT, CDR2 YYREEE (reference sequence). With 4 bases removed from V and 10 bases from J, the gap between germline ends came to 17 bases. CDR3: CASSRLGAGVAFF. The CDR3 coding sequence is TGTGCCAGCAGCCGCTTAGGGGCAGGGGTAGCTTTCTTT.

This clone appeared a single time. This sequence joins TRBV5-1 and TRBJ2-3, with D maybe TRBD2 (5 bases). The CDR3 sequence is 14 residues long. Looked up from germline, CDR1 is SGHRS and CDR2 is YFSETQ. V shed 3 bases and J shed 4 bases, with 12 bases lying between them. The CDR3 region is CASSSQTSSDTQYF. Here the CDR3 DNA reads TGCGCCAGCAGCTCCCAAACTAGTTCAGATACGCAGTATTTT.

The genes are TRBV7-6 and TRBJ1-1; 7 nucleotides line up with TRBD1. V shed 5 bases, J shed 4 bases, and the junction held 7 bases outside the gene matches. The CDR3 extends over 14 amino acids. Germline CDR1 reads SGHVS; CDR2 reads FNYEAQ. CDR3 region: CASSPRQGSTEAFF. CDR3 DNA: TGTGCCAGCAGCCCCCGACAGGGTTCCACTGAAGCTTTCTTT.

CDR3 sequence reads: CASSHTDRKNTEAFF. The CDR3 DNA reads as TGTGCCAGCAGTCATACAGACAGGAAGAACACTGAAGCTTTCTTT. The chain is built from TRBV11-2 and TRBJ1-1; D may be TRBD1 (6 bases). V was pared by 6 bases and J by 1 base, with 15 bases between. The CDR3 totals 15 residues. Looked up from germline, CDR1 is SGHAT and CDR2 is FQNNGV.

The gene calls are TRBV2 and TRBJ2-1; D gene uncertain. The V gene's germline CDR1 is SNHLY and CDR2 FYNNEI. CDR3 length: 10 residues. Trimming cost V 5 bases and J 6 bases, with 2 bases left between them. This chain's CDR3 is CASSSNEQFF. The CDR3 DNA reads TGTGCCAGCAGTTCCAATGAGCAGTTCTTC.

The rearrangement uses TRBV5-1 and TRBJ2-4; D unclear. Trimming pared 0 bases from V and 0 bases from J, leaving 7 bases between. The CDR3 has 15 amino acids. Germline loops: CDR1 SGHRS, CDR2 YFSETQ. CDR3 sequence reads: CASSLDGLAKNIQYF. The CDR3 nucleotides read TGCGCCAGCAGCTTGGATGGATTAGCCAAAAACATTCAGTACTTC.

As concerns this clone: The sample carries other DNA sequences with the same CDR3. This sequence joins TRBV7-8 and TRBJ2-7; perhaps TRBD1 as D (6 bases). This CDR3 has 19 residues. The V gene lost 6 bases and the J gene lost 0 bases, with 27 bases spanning the gap. CDR1 is SGHVS, CDR2 FQNEAQ, per germline. Here the CDR3 reads CASSPQRFLAGQSSYEQYF. DNA of the CDR3: TGTGCCAGCAGTCCGCAAAGGTTCTTAGCAGGACAGTCCTCCTACGAGCAGTACTTC.

The gene calls are TRBV5-4 and TRBJ2-7, with a tentative D call TRBD1 (6 bases). This CDR3 is built from 13 residues. Trimming shortened V by 4 bases and J by 2 bases, and 10 bases separated the two germline ends. CDR1 is SGHNT and CDR2 is YYREEE in the germline V gene (reference sequence). This CDR3 is CASSEDRTYEQYF. In DNA, the CDR3 is TGTGCCAGCAGCGAGGACAGAACCTACGAGCAGTACTTC. Drawing the rest from reference TRBV5-4 and TRBJ2-7, the complete variable domain is ETGVTQSPTHLIKTRGQQVTLRCSSQSGHNTVSWYQQALGQGPQFIFQYYREEENGRGNFPPRFSGLQFPNYSSELNVNALELDDSALYLCASSEDRTYEQYFGPGTRLTVT.

This clone has more than one count but fewer than ten. The chain employs TRBV9 and TRBJ1-6; 8 nucleotides align to TRBD1. CDR1 and CDR2 from the germline V gene are SGDLS and YYNGEE. V lost 4 bases to trimming and J lost 6 bases; unmatched junction nucleotides: 3. CDR3 length equals 14 residues. The CDR3 bases are TGTGCCAGCAGCTGGACAGGGAGTAATTCACCCCTCCACTTT. It specifies CASSWTGSNSPLHF.

This clone was detected once. DNA of the CDR3: TGCAGCGGCTGGGCTCAAGAGTATGGCTACACCTTC. Translated, it gives CSGWAQEYGYTF. The rearrangement links TRBV29-1 to TRBJ1-2; D remains unclear. The CDR3 runs 12 residues. Trimming removed 7 bases from V and 5 bases from J, with 14 bases in between. Germline values: CDR1 SQVTM, CDR2 ANQGSEA.

This clone was recorded only once. The chain recombines TRBV11-3 with TRBJ2-1, with TRBD1 matching 10 bases. The CDR3 loop spans 16 amino acids. Germline-derived CDR1 and CDR2 are SGHNT and YENEEA. V trimming: 1 base; J trimming: 5 bases; junction bases outside the gene matches: 5. In DNA, the CDR3 is TGTGCCAGCAGCTTAGGTGGGACAGGGGCCAACAATGAGCAGTTCTTC. Its protein product is CASSLGGTGANNEQFF.

The gene calls are TRBV7-9 and TRBJ2-3; D is undetermined. V shed 6 bases and J shed 4 bases, with 8 bases lying between them. Germline V gene data show CDR1 as SEHNR and CDR2 as FQNEAQ (reference sequence). The CDR3 has 12 amino acids. In DNA, the CDR3 is TGTGCCAGCAGATCCGCGGCAGATACGCAGTATTTT. Protein product: CASRSAADTQYF.

The gene calls are TRBV7-9 and TRBJ2-1; 12 bases agree with TRBD2. V was clipped by 5 bases and J by 0 bases; unmatched bases: 2. This CDR3 comprises 16 residues. The germline CDR1 and CDR2 sequences are SEHNR and FQNEAQ (reference sequence). The CDR3 is CASSATSGSSYNEQFF. In DNA form, the CDR3 reads TGTGCCAGCAGCGCGACTAGCGGGAGCTCCTACAATGAGCAGTTCTTC. The whole variable domain, remainder taken from reference TRBV7-9 and TRBJ2-1, is DTGVSQNPRHKITKRGQNVTFRCDPISEHNRLYWYRQTLGQGPEFLTYFQNEAQLEKSRLLSDRFSAERPKGSFSTLEIQRTEQGDSAMYLCASSATSGSSYNEQFFGPGTRLTVL.